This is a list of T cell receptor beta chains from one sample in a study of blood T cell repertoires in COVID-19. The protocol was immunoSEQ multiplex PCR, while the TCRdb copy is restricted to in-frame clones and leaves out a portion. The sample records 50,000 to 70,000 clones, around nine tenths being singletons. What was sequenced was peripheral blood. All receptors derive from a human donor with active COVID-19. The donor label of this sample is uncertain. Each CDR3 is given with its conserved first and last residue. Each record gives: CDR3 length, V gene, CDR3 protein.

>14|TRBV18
CASSPPSGNYGYTF
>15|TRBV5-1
CASGRTGSFITEAFF
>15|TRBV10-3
CAITQAAVMNTEAFF
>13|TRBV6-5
CASKTGASYEQYF
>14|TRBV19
CASSISQGSDGYTF
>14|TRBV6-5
CASSYRPRSYEQYF
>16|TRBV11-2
CASSPLAGVGAETQYF
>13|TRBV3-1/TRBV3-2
CASSLPAGDTQYF
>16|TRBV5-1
CASAPLGQGATGELFF
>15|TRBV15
CATSARDRGEEKLFF
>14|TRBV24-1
CATSAAGGSGELFF
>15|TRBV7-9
CASRPTSGSYNEQFF
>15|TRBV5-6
CASSLAGDPTDTQYF
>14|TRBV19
CASTPRGSADTQYF
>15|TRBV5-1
CASSPGDSNTGELFF
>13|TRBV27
CAKGDRASYEQYF
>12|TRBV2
CASSETSSEQYF
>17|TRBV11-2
CASSLGDRGLKRETQYF
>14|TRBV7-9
CASSPRGGDEKLFF
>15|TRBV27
CASSLSVGQTYEQYF
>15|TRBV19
CASSNRDRGWNEQFF
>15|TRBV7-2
CASSSGLPGYNEQFF
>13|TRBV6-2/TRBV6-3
CASSLDWNTEAFF
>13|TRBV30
CAWSTQGNQPQHF
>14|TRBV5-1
CASGRDRGHEKLFF
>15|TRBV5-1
CASSTTGTGYNEQFF
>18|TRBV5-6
CASSLLPPGQGATYEQFF
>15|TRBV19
CASMPHRGGGYGYTF
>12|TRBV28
CASSWTHTEAFF
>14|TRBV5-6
CASSLMGGTGELFF
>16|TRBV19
CASSTPTGQINYGYTF
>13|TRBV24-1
CATLRPGNSPLHF
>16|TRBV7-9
CATSGDPGTKYYTYTF
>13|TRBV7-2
CATGGQITDTQYF
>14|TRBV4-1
CASSLRQTNHEQYF
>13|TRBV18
CASSPDSQETQYF
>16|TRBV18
CASSPEIGGSNQPQHF
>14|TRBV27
CASRRTGGNYGYTF
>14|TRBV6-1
CASSEGTGRETQYF
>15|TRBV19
CASTYGGTVYNEQFF
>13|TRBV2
CASPGTGNTEAFF
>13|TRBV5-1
CASSLPGENTQYF
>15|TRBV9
CASSVGGVGGYGYTF
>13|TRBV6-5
CASSYTYENEQFF
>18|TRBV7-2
CASSSWLAGAGFSYEQYF
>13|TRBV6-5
CASIKTGNTEAFF
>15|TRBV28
CASSLSGGSYNEQFF
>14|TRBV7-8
CASSLVFSYNEQFF
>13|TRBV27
CASSFYLRGGYTF
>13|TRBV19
CASAGQVSYEQYF
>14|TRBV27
CASSPGGIPLEAFF
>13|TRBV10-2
CASSESPENEQFF